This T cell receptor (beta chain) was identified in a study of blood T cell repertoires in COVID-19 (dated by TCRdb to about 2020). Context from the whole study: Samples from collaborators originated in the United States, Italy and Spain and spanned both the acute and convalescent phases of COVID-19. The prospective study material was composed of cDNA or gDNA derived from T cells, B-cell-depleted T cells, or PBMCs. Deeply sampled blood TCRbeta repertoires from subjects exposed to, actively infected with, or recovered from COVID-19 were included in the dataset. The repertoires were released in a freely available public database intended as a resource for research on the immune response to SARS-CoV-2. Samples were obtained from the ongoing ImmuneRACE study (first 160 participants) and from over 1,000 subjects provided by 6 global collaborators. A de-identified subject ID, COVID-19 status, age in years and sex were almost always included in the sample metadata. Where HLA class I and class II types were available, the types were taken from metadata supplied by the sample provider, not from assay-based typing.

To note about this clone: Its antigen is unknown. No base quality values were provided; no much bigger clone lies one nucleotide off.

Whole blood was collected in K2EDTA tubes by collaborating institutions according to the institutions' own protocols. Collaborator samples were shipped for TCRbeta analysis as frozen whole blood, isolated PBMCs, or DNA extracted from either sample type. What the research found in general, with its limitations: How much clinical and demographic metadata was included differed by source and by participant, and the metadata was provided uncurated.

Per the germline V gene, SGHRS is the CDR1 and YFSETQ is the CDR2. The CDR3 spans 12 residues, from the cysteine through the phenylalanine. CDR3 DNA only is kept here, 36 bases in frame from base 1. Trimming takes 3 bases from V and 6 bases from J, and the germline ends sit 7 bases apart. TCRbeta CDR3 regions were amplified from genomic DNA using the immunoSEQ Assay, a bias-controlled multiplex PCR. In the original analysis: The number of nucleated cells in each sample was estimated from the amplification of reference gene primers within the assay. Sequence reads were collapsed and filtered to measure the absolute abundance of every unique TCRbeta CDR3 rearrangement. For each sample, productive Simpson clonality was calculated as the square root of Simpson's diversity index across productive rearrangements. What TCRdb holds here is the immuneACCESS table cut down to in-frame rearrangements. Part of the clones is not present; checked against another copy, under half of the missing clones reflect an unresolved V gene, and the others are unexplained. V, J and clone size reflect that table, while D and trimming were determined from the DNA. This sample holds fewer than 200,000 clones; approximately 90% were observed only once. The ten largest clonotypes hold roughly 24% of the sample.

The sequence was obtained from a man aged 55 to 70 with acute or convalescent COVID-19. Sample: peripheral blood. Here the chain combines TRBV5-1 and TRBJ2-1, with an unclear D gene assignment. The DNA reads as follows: TGCGCCAGCAGCTCCACATTCAATGAGCAGTTCTTC. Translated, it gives CASSSTFNEQFF. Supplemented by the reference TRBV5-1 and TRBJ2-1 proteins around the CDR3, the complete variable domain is KAGVTQTPRYLIKTRGQQVTLSCSPISGHRSVSWYQQTPGQGLQFLFEYFSETQRNKGNFPGRFSGRQFSNSRSEMNVSTLELGDSALYLCASSSTFNEQFFGPGTRLTVL.